The 24 T cell receptor beta chains listed next were all sequenced from one sample in a study of cytomegalovirus exposure and HLA in healthy donors. The primer mix had 60 Vbeta and 13 Jbeta primers. The repertoire was sequenced with immunoSEQ multiplex PCR; TCRdb's copy has only in-frame clones and lacks some. The data show just over 80,000 clones, 60% to 85% seen once. Sequences were obtained from PBMCs. The receptors here all came from a young man in good health and CMV-seropositive.

The chain couples TRBV7-9 to TRBJ2-7; possible D gene TRBD2, 5 bases. V lost 8 bases, J lost 2 bases, and 19 bases lay in between. This CDR3 is built from 15 residues. Germline loops: CDR1 SEHNR, CDR2 FQNEAQ (reference sequence). This CDR3 is CASGQFRLPAYEQYF. The CDR3 DNA sequence: TGTGCCAGCGGCCAGTTTCGACTACCGGCCTACGAGCAGTACTTC.

This sequence joins TRBV10-3 and TRBJ2-6, with D unclear. CDR1 is ENHRY and CDR2 is SYGVKD in the germline V gene. The germline V and J ends were trimmed by 2 bases and 0 bases, with 2 bases remaining between them. The CDR3 contains 14 residues. The DNA of the CDR3 is TGTGCCATCAGTGAGCTCTCTGGGGCCAACGTCCTGACTTTC. Translating gives CAISELSGANVLTF.

The rearrangement joins TRBV6-5 to TRBJ1-2, with D unclear. Germline V gives CDR1 MNHEY, CDR2 SVGAGI. The CDR3 sequence is 13 residues long. Trimming took 1 base from V and 7 from J, leaving 10 bases between them. For the CDR3, the DNA is TGTGCCAGCAGTTACTACTTATCGGGTGGCTACACCTTC. It is translated as CASSYYLSGGYTF.

CDR3 in DNA: TGCGCCAGCAGCCTAGGACAGGGGGCTGGGGAGCAGTTCTTC. Translated, it gives CASSLGQGAGEQFF. The V gene is TRBV5-1, the J gene TRBJ2-1, with 11 bases that match TRBD1. CDR1 and CDR2 from the germline V gene are SGHRS and YFSETQ. V dropped 4 bases and J dropped 10; count of bases not matched to a gene: 7. The CDR3 covers 14 residues.

The V gene is TRBV10-2, the J gene TRBJ2-3; D is possibly TRBD2 (5 bases). From germline, CDR1 is WSHSY and CDR2 SAAADI. V was shortened by 3 bases and J by 2 bases, with 12 bases between the two germline ends. CDR3 length: 15 amino acids. The CDR3 region has the DNA TGCGCCAGCAGTGATAGCGCTGGGGTCACAGATACGCAGTATTTT. This sequence encodes CASSDSAGVTDTQYF.

CDR3 sequence (DNA): TGCAGCGTCCAAGGACACCTCTCTGGAAACACCATATATTTT. Its protein product is CSVQGHLSGNTIYF. The chain employs TRBV29-1 and TRBJ1-3, with D perhaps matching TRBD1 (5 bases). The V and J ends lost 6 bases and 0 bases respectively, with 12 bases between them. This CDR3 is built from 14 residues. CDR1 is SQVTM and CDR2 is ANQGSEA in the germline V gene.

The CDR3 bases are TGTGCCAGTAGGACAGGAGATGGCTACACCTTC. It translates to CASRTGDGYTF. The chain uses TRBV19 and TRBJ1-2; possibly TRBD1 for D (6 bases). The germline V gene has CDR1 LNHDA and CDR2 SQIVND (reference sequence). V dropped 6 bases and J dropped 6 bases, with 8 bases sitting between them. This CDR3 region has 11 residues.

The rearrangement links TRBV11-2 to TRBJ2-7; 12 bases agree with TRBD2. The ends lost 4 bases at V and 3 bases at J; junction bases unmatched: 1. The length of the CDR3 is 14 residues. The germline gives CDR1 SGHAT, CDR2 FQNNGV. The DNA for the CDR3 is TGTGCCAGCAGCTCACTAGCGGGAGGCTACGAGCAGTACTTC. Protein product: CASSSLAGGYEQYF.

This clone was seen a handful of times. This sequence joins TRBV6-1 and TRBJ1-2; a possible D gene is TRBD1 (5 bases). The CDR3 spans 13 residues. The V gene's germline CDR1 is MNHNS and CDR2 SASEGT. The ends were cut back, 7 bases at V and 2 bases at J, with 11 bases in the middle. For the CDR3, the DNA is TGTGCCAGCAATGTTTGGGGCAACTATGGCTACACCTTC. The encoded protein is CASNVWGNYGYTF.

This rearrangement joins TRBV6-6 to TRBJ2-7; the D is unclear. CDR1 and CDR2 from the germline V gene are MNHNY and SVGAGI (reference sequence). Trimming left V 0 bases short and J 0 bases short, with 12 bases between. The CDR3 is made up of 16 amino acids. The CDR3 region has the DNA TGTGCCAGCAGTTACTCGATGAGCCAACCCTCCTACGAGCAGTACTTC. It encodes CASSYSMSQPSYEQYF.

The V and J genes are TRBV2 and TRBJ1-2; 7 bases fit TRBD1. CDR1 is SNHLY, CDR2 FYNNEI, per germline. This CDR3 region has 14 residues. V lost 8 bases to trimming and J lost 12 bases; unmatched junction nucleotides: 18. The CDR3 coding sequence is TGTGCCAGCCCCCTTCCGGGACAGCGATCTTTACACACCTTC. This gives the protein CASPLPGQRSLHTF.

The rearrangement joins TRBV6-1 to TRBJ2-7; 9 nucleotides line up with TRBD1. Germline-derived CDR1 and CDR2 are MNHNS and SASEGT. Trimming cost V 2 bases and J 6 bases; bases outside gene matches: 8. CDR3 size: 15 residues. CDR3 sequence: CASSEFRDRAGEQYF. The DNA for the CDR3 is TGTGCCAGCAGTGAATTCCGGGACAGGGCAGGCGAGCAGTACTTC.

J is TRBJ2-2 and V is TRBV6-1; 8 bases align to TRBD1. V was pared by 5 bases and J by 1 base, with 3 bases of the junction left unmatched. Germline V gene lookup returns CDR1 MNHNS and CDR2 SASEGT. The CDR3 consists of 15 residues. The CDR3 spells CASSPGTGNTGELFF. CDR3 DNA: TGTGCCAGCAGTCCGGGGACAGGGAACACCGGGGAGCTGTTTTTT.

The chain couples TRBV5-1 to TRBJ2-7, with D hard to call. Germline V gives CDR1 SGHRS, CDR2 YFSETQ. Trimming took 6 bases from V and 3 from J, leaving 25 bases between them. This CDR3 region has 17 residues. The CDR3 bases are TGCGCCAGCACCCCCCTTTCGCCGACCGGAGCCCACTACGAGCAGTACTTC. Translating it yields CASTPLSPTGAHYEQYF.

This clone appeared once. The V call is TRBV6-5, the J call TRBJ1-2; D possibly corresponds to TRBD1 (5 bases). The V and J ends lost 0 bases and 4 bases respectively, with 6 bases between them. Germline V lookup: CDR1 MNHEY, CDR2 SVGAGI. CDR3 length equals 13 residues. The chain's CDR3 is CASSYSGGYGYTF. The CDR3 DNA reads TGTGCCAGCAGTTACTCGGGGGGCTATGGCTACACCTTC.

The V and J genes are TRBV6-6 and TRBJ2-7; D not resolved. V dropped 2 bases and J dropped 0 bases, with 8 bases sitting between them. Germline CDR1 MNHNY, CDR2 SVGAGI (reference sequence). The CDR3 spans 14 residues. In DNA form, the CDR3 reads TGTGCCAGCAGTTACCTGCAGGACTCCTACGAGCAGTACTTC. It encodes CASSYLQDSYEQYF.

The rearrangement links TRBV12-5 to TRBJ2-3; 7 bases agree with TRBD2. The CDR3 sequence is 17 residues long. V lost 0 bases to trimming and J lost 8 bases; unmatched junction nucleotides: 14. Germline V gene lookup returns CDR1 LGHNT and CDR2 FRNRAP. CDR3 sequence: CASGLVGGFVSHGTQYF. The CDR3 DNA follows: TGTGCTAGTGGTTTGGTGGGGGGGTTCGTGTCGCACGGTACGCAGTATTTT.

The rearrangement joins TRBV7-3 to TRBJ2-7; D possibly corresponds to TRBD2 (6 bases). Germline V gene data show CDR1 as SGHTA and CDR2 as FQGTGA. This CDR3 has 14 amino acids. Trimming removed 0 bases at V and 4 bases at J, with 10 bases between. CDR3 loop: CASSLTGGSYEQYF. CDR3 bases: TGTGCCAGCAGCTTAACCGGGGGTTCATACGAGCAGTACTTC.

V gene TRBV7-2 combines with J gene TRBJ2-1; 9 positions agree with TRBD2. CDR1 is SGHTA and CDR2 is FQGNSA in the germline V gene. CDR3 length: 17 amino acids. J was trimmed by 5 bases and V by 6 bases; bases with no gene match: 14. The CDR3 sequence: CASRWPVSGRSDNEQFF. CDR3 in DNA: TGTGCCAGCAGATGGCCGGTTAGCGGGAGATCAGACAATGAGCAGTTCTTC.

The rearrangement uses TRBV7-9 and TRBJ1-3, with 8 bases lining up with TRBD1. The CDR3 contains 15 residues. With 5 bases clipped from V and 2 bases from J, the junction kept 5 bases outside the gene matches. Germline loops: CDR1 SEHNR, CDR2 FQNEAQ (reference sequence). The CDR3 here is CASSPTGVAGNTIYF. CDR3 nucleotides: TGTGCCAGCAGCCCGACAGGGGTTGCTGGAAACACCATATATTTT.

CDR3 coding DNA: TGTGCCAGCAGTTACTCGGAGTTAACTAATGAAAAACTGTTTTTT. It translates to CASSYSELTNEKLFF. V usage is TRBV6-5 and J usage is TRBJ1-4; D gene ambiguous. Germline CDR1 and CDR2: MNHEY and SVGAGI. V was shortened by 0 bases and J by 1 base, with 6 bases between the two germline ends. This CDR3 is 15 amino acids long.

This chain connects TRBV5-1 to TRBJ1-1; 12 bases are a match to TRBD1. V trimming: 4 bases; J trimming: 2 bases; junction bases outside the gene matches: 9. The CDR3 consists of 17 residues. The germline V gene has CDR1 SGHRS and CDR2 YFSETQ. CDR3 sequence: CASSPTTGTGGNTEAFF. The CDR3 DNA follows: TGCGCCAGCAGCCCCACCACCGGGACAGGGGGCAACACTGAAGCTTTCTTT.

This clone is a singleton in its sample. V is TRBV29-1 and J is TRBJ2-4; D is perhaps TRBD1 (5 bases). In germline, CDR1 is SQVTM, CDR2 ANQGSEA. The CDR3 totals 16 residues. The V end lost 8 bases, the J end lost 1 base, and 21 bases lay between the germline ends. The CDR3 reads CSYTGTKGFAKNIQYF. In DNA form, the CDR3 reads TGCAGCTACACAGGAACAAAAGGATTTGCCAAAAACATTCAGTACTTC.

The CDR3 DNA reads TGTGCCAGCAGCCCACACGGGGCTGAAGCTTTCTTT. Its translation is CASSPHGAEAFF. The chain uses TRBV7-6 and TRBJ1-1; D is uncertain. The CDR3 covers 12 residues. The V gene's germline CDR1 is SGHVS and CDR2 FNYEAQ. Trimming pared 5 bases from V and 6 bases from J, leaving 10 bases between.